This TCR beta chain derives from a study of CD8+CD57+ T cells in acquired aplastic anemia. In the study overall: Quantities of DNA derived from sorted CD4+ and CD8+ cells averaged 3.2 ug. The average read count for CD4+ cells in healthy donors was around 9.9 million. Findings and caveats of the study: Overlapping CD8+ CDR3 repertoires of patients and controls contained some 27 shared sequences. CD8+ Simpson's diversity in patients was not significantly different from that in controls.

TCR beta VDJ and CDR3 were profiled, and genomic DNA was the template. Each CDR3 protein is one row after TCRdb ran MiXCR on the reads. The data contain 200,000 to 250,000 distinct CDR3 sequences, under 65% of them seen just once; the ten biggest clones take up less than 30%. This clonotype was seen many times. What it binds is not known. Germline V CDR1 and CDR2: SGHTA, FQGTGA. The ends were cut back, 6 bases at V and 1 base at J, with 9 bases in the middle. This CDR3 is 13 amino acids long. The clonotype originates from a human donor in good health. The chain is built from TRBV7-3 and TRBJ1-2; D remains unclear. Sequencing input: sorted CD4+, CD8+, or CD8+CD57+ T cells (not recorded which) from PBMCs. The CDR3 loop reads CASSIPHNYGYTF. The DNA of the CDR3 is TGTGCCAGCAGTATCCCACATAACTATGGCTACACCTTC.